The 29 T cell receptor beta chains listed next were all sequenced from one sample in a study of T cell responses to AZD1222 COVID-19 vaccine. The data were produced by immunoSEQ multiplex PCR, yet TCRdb's version contains in-frame clones alone and is incomplete. Counted here are around 50,000 clones, around nine tenths occurring once; the ten biggest clones make up approximately 5%. Material: peripheral blood, obtained 28 days after the second AZD1222 dose. The receptors stem from an adult who received the AZD1222 COVID-19 vaccine.

The chain links TRBV28 to TRBJ2-7; D is unresolved. The germline V and J ends were trimmed by 3 bases and 0 bases, with 9 bases remaining between them. This CDR3 spans 14 amino acids. Germline CDR1 and CDR2: MDHEN and SYDVKM. The CDR3 spells CASSLVGPSYEQYF. The CDR3 bases are TGTGCCAGCAGTTTGGTAGGCCCCTCCTACGAGCAGTACTTC.

The J gene is TRBJ1-3, the V gene TRBV11-2; no clear D. The V end was cut by 4 bases, the J end by 4 bases, with 14 bases between. This CDR3 contains 15 residues. The germline gives CDR1 SGHAT, CDR2 FQNNGV. As DNA, the CDR3 is TGTGCCAGCAGCTCGGTCCGGGGAAGAGGAAACACCATATATTTT. This translates into CASSSVRGRGNTIYF.

The chain employs TRBV24-1 and TRBJ1-1, with D possibly being TRBD1 (5 bases). The length of the CDR3 is 13 residues. The germline V and J ends were trimmed by 7 bases and 3 bases, with 11 bases remaining between them. Germline V gene sequence: CDR1 KGHDR, CDR2 SFDVKD. Written as DNA, the CDR3 is TGTGCCACCAGGGGGGAGGGCCACACTGAAGCTTTCTTT. Translating it yields CATRGEGHTEAFF.

The chain is built from TRBV7-9 and TRBJ1-1; TRBD1 agrees at 7 bases. In germline, CDR1 is SEHNR, CDR2 FQNEAQ (reference sequence). After removal of 9 bases from V and 3 bases from J, the junction contained 10 bases not matched to a gene. The CDR3 is 14 residues long. This chain's CDR3 is CASRTGGDYTEAFF. The DNA of the CDR3 is TGTGCCAGTCGGACAGGAGGGGACTACACTGAAGCTTTCTTT.

The chain employs TRBV27 and TRBJ1-1, with D unresolved. V was cut by 5 bases and J by 6 bases, with 16 bases left in between. CDR1 and CDR2 from the germline V gene are MNHEY and SMNVEV (reference sequence). The CDR3 consists of 14 residues. CDR3 sequence: CASSPTGEMAEAFF. CDR3 bases: TGTGCCAGCAGTCCGACCGGAGAAATGGCTGAAGCTTTCTTT.

The chain has TRBV5-1 and TRBJ2-3; 15 bases line up with TRBD2. Germline CDR1 SGHRS, CDR2 YFSETQ. V lost 4 bases and J lost 3; bases outside the gene matches: 3. CDR3 length equals 16 residues. CDR3 residues: CASSTGTSGGTDTQYF. The CDR3 DNA is TGCGCCAGCAGCACGGGGACTAGCGGGGGGACAGATACGCAGTATTTT.

The chain uses TRBV6-2 or TRBV6-3 and TRBJ1-2; 8 bases agree with TRBD1. V dropped 2 bases and J dropped 5; count of bases not matched to a gene: 1. Germline V gene sequence: CDR1 MNHEY, CDR2 SVGEGT. This CDR3 comprises 13 residues. CDR3 loop: CASSYRTGYGYTF. CDR3 nucleotide sequence: TGTGCCAGCAGTTACAGGACAGGGTATGGCTACACCTTC.

This chain joins TRBV12-3 or TRBV12-4 and TRBJ2-5; D is unresolved. The CDR3 has 12 residues. Trimming took 6 bases from V and 5 from J, leaving 10 bases between them. The CDR3 nucleotides are TGTGCCAGCAGATTAAATACTGAGACCCAGTACTTC. Residues: CASRLNTETQYF.

The gene calls are TRBV18 and TRBJ1-4; D is unclear. V was clipped by 3 bases and J by 3 bases, with 11 bases between them. The CDR3 is 15 amino acids. The germline V gene has CDR1 KGHSH and CDR2 LQKENI. The CDR3 here is CASSPRSLSNEKLFF. Here the CDR3 DNA reads TGTGCCAGCTCACCGAGATCACTTTCTAATGAAAAACTGTTTTTT.

This clone was detected only a few times. This chain uses TRBV4-1 with TRBJ2-6, with a possible D match to TRBD2 (5 bases). Germline CDR1 is MGHRA and CDR2 is YSYEKL. The CDR3 is 16 residues long. V lost 0 bases and J 4 bases, leaving 10 bases between the germline ends. CDR3 nucleotide sequence: TGCGCCAGCAGCCAAGATGAGGGTAGGGGGGCCAACGTCCTGACTTTC. It encodes CASSQDEGRGANVLTF.

The chain carries TRBV6-5 and TRBJ2-1; D possibly corresponds to TRBD1 (6 bases). The V end lost 6 bases, the J end lost 4 bases, and 16 bases lay between the germline ends. CDR3 length: 15 residues. Germline loops: CDR1 MNHEY, CDR2 SVGAGI. CDR3 protein: CASSQGFRDYNEQFF. The CDR3 bases are TGTGCCAGCAGCCAGGGGTTTAGGGATTACAATGAGCAGTTCTTC.

This chain connects TRBV19 to TRBJ2-7; D perhaps matches TRBD2 (6 bases). The V end was cut by 4 bases, the J end by 3 bases, with 13 bases between. In germline, CDR1 is LNHDA, CDR2 SQIVND (reference sequence). The CDR3 is 14 residues long. The CDR3 DNA reads TGTGCCAGTAGTAGGGACTGGGGAAGCTACGAGCAGTACTTC. Translation: CASSRDWGSYEQYF.

Only one count was recorded for this clone. CDR3: CASSHFPRPGRMNTEAFF. The CDR3 nucleotides are TGTGCCAGCAGCCATTTTCCTCGCCCGGGACGGATGAACACTGAAGCTTTCTTT. This chain links TRBV14 with TRBJ1-1, with D perhaps TRBD1 (5 bases). This CDR3 is 18 amino acids long. V was cut by 3 bases and J by 0 bases, with 20 bases left in between. Germline V gene sequence: CDR1 SGHDN, CDR2 FVKESK.

V usage is TRBV19 and J usage is TRBJ1-3; D might be TRBD1 (5 bases). The CDR3 is made up of 14 amino acids. Germline V gene lookup returns CDR1 LNHDA and CDR2 SQIVND (reference sequence). V lost 6 bases and J lost 1, with 10 bases in between. CDR3 sequence reads: CASSQQVSGNTIYF. The CDR3, as DNA: TGTGCCAGTAGCCAACAGGTTTCTGGAAACACCATATATTTT.

This chain links TRBV6-5 with TRBJ1-2; TRBD1 aligns across 8 bases. The ends lost 4 bases at V and 0 bases at J; junction bases unmatched: 4. This CDR3 has 15 residues. CDR1 and CDR2 from the germline V gene are MNHEY and SVGAGI. The CDR3 here is CASSSTGAANYGYTF. CDR3 sequence (DNA): TGTGCCAGCAGTTCGACAGGGGCGGCTAACTATGGCTACACCTTC.

The V gene is TRBV28, the J gene TRBJ1-2, with a tentative D call TRBD1 (6 bases). The germline V gene encodes CDR1 MDHEN and CDR2 SYDVKM. V dropped 9 bases and J dropped 5 bases, with 13 bases sitting between them. The CDR3 is made up of 12 amino acids. As DNA, the CDR3 is TGTGCCAGTAGCCGGGACACATATGGCTACACCTTC. Amino acids: CASSRDTYGYTF.

The chain employs TRBV27 and TRBJ1-1; maybe TRBD1 (5 bases). The ends were cut back, 6 bases at V and 4 bases at J, with 12 bases in the middle. CDR1 MNHEY and CDR2 SMNVEV come from the germline V gene (reference sequence). CDR3 size: 13 residues. The CDR3 region has the DNA TGTGCCAGCAGGTGGGGGGGAACCACTGAAGCTTTCTTT. Its protein is CASRWGGTTEAFF.

This chain connects TRBV7-8 to TRBJ2-7; D ambiguous. The germline V gene encodes CDR1 SGHVS and CDR2 FQNEAQ. This CDR3 has 12 amino acids. The V and J ends lost 5 bases and 4 bases respectively, with 9 bases between them. CDR3 nucleotide sequence: TGTGCCAGCAGCCAGGACGCATACGAGCAGTACTTC. Translated, it gives CASSQDAYEQYF. Variable domain in full (rest from reference TRBV7-8 and TRBJ2-7): GAGVSQSPRYKVAKRGQDVALRCDPISGHVSLFWYQQALGQGPEFLTYFQNEAQLDKSGLPSDRFFAERPEGSVSTLKIQRTQQEDSAVYLCASSQDAYEQYFGPGTRLTVT.

This sequence joins TRBV6-5 and TRBJ2-1; 7 nucleotides agree with TRBD2. Germline lookup yields CDR1 MNHEY and CDR2 SVGAGI. With V trimmed by 4 bases and J by 7 bases, 1 base remained unmatched. This CDR3 region has 12 residues. The CDR3 loop is CASSSAGNEQFF. In DNA form, the CDR3 reads TGTGCCAGCAGTTCAGCGGGAAATGAGCAGTTCTTC.

This clone has a single count. This chain joins TRBV11-3 and TRBJ1-3; D not resolved. Looked up from germline, CDR1 is SGHNT and CDR2 is YENEEA. The CDR3 runs to 16 residues. The V end lost 2 bases, the J end lost 0 bases, and 11 bases lay between the germline ends. The CDR3 spells CASSLSSTSSGNTIYF. DNA for the CDR3: TGTGCCAGCAGCTTATCTAGCACGAGCTCTGGAAACACCATATATTTT.

The chain is built from TRBV27 and TRBJ1-6; D uncertain. Germline CDR1 reads MNHEY; CDR2 reads SMNVEV (reference sequence). V lost 7 bases and J lost 0, with 13 bases in between. The CDR3 has 16 amino acids. CDR3 DNA sequence: TGTGCCAGCACCCCGGGTTACGACTCCTATAATTCACCCCTCCACTTT. It translates to CASTPGYDSYNSPLHF.

The CDR3 DNA reads TGTGCAAGTCCGCGGAACGGAAATTCCTACGAGCAGTACTTC. It yields the protein CASPRNGNSYEQYF. V usage is TRBV12-2 and J usage is TRBJ2-7; TRBD2, as called in the table, went unchecked against the DNA. TRBV12-2 is shown as a pseudogene. This CDR3 is built from 14 residues.

The gene calls are TRBV28 and TRBJ1-1; D perhaps matches TRBD1 (5 bases). The germline V gene encodes CDR1 MDHEN and CDR2 SYDVKM. The CDR3 runs to 15 residues. Between the trimmed V and J ends, which lost 6 bases and 3 bases, there was a span of 17 bases. Written as DNA, the CDR3 is TGTGCCAGCAGCGAACGGGACCGCGGGTACACTGAAGCTTTCTTT. It encodes CASSERDRGYTEAFF.

This rearrangement joins TRBV28 to TRBJ1-4, with D unclear. This CDR3 region has 13 residues. Germline V lookup: CDR1 MDHEN, CDR2 SYDVKM. With 5 bases removed from V and 5 bases from J, the gap between germline ends came to 9 bases. The CDR3 reads CASSRDWNEKLFF. The CDR3 DNA follows: TGTGCCAGCAGTCGAGACTGGAATGAAAAACTGTTTTTT.

Only a few counts were recorded for this clone. V gene TRBV27 combines with J gene TRBJ1-1; tentative D call: TRBD1 (5 bases). Germline CDR1 is MNHEY and CDR2 is SMNVEV (reference sequence). The germline V and J ends were trimmed by 6 bases and 3 bases, with 14 bases remaining between them. The CDR3 is 14 amino acids. The CDR3 nucleotides read TGTGCCAGCAGGCTAATGGGGGTTTACACTGAAGCTTTCTTT. As protein: CASRLMGVYTEAFF.

This chain uses TRBV9 with TRBJ2-7, with 8 bases fitting TRBD2. This CDR3 has 15 residues. The germline CDR1 and CDR2 sequences are SGDLS and YYNGEE. V was pared by 0 bases and J by 5 bases, with 7 bases of the junction left unmatched. CDR3 DNA sequence: TGTGCCAGCAGCGTAGGAACGGGAGGGCCCGACGAGCAGTACTTC. Amino acid sequence: CASSVGTGGPDEQYF.

V usage is TRBV7-9 and J usage is TRBJ1-1; D ambiguous. The CDR3 consists of 12 residues. Germline CDR1 and CDR2: SEHNR and FQNEAQ (reference sequence). V dropped 6 bases and J dropped 2 bases, with 7 bases sitting between them. The CDR3 loop reads CASSLSNTEAFF. The CDR3 DNA reads TGTGCCAGCAGTCTCTCTAACACTGAAGCTTTCTTT.

This chain joins TRBV14 and TRBJ1-2; D remains ambiguous. Per the germline V gene, CDR1 is SGHDN and CDR2 is FVKESK. The CDR3 is made up of 14 amino acids. V lost 1 base to trimming and J lost 5 bases, with 11 bases between them. The CDR3 DNA is TGTGCCAGCAGCCAAGTCATGTCCCCATATGGCTACACCTTC. Translated: CASSQVMSPYGYTF. The entire variable domain, with the rest obtained from reference TRBV14 and TRBJ1-2, is as follows: EAGVTQFPSHSVIEKGQTVTLRCDPISGHDNLYWYRRVMGKEIKFLLHFVKESKQDESGMPNNRFLAERTGGTYSTLKVQPAELEDSGVYFCASSQVMSPYGYTFGSGTRLTVV.

This sequence joins TRBV5-1 and TRBJ1-1; D is perhaps TRBD1 (5 bases). From germline, CDR1 is SGHRS and CDR2 YFSETQ. The CDR3 spans 18 residues. Trimming stripped 0 bases from V and 6 bases from J, with 24 bases between. The CDR3 loop is CASSLGQGSPEVGAEAFF. The CDR3 nucleotides read TGCGCCAGCAGCTTGGGGCAGGGATCCCCGGAGGTTGGCGCTGAAGCTTTCTTT. Filled out from reference TRBV5-1 and TRBJ1-1, the complete variable domain reads KAGVTQTPRYLIKTRGQQVTLSCSPISGHRSVSWYQQTPGQGLQFLFEYFSETQRNKGNFPGRFSGRQFSNSRSEMNVSTLELGDSALYLCASSLGQGSPEVGAEAFFGQGTRLTVV.